This is a list of T cell receptor beta chains from one sample in a study of T cell repertoires in cytomegalovirus infection. Which antigens these TCRs recognize remains unknown. A single record per CDR3 protein comes from TCRdb applying MiXCR to the reads. The table includes some 920,000 distinct CDR3 sequences, roughly 31% detected once. This sample comprised cultured CD8+ T cells from PBMCs, obtained from culture after CMV antigen stimulation. All receptors come from a human donor in good health (CMV status not recorded). Some clones in this sample may be carry-over from other donors' samples. Both conserved end residues are trimmed from each CDR3. Each record gives: V gene, CDR3 length, J gene, clone size, CDR3 protein. Rows may omit the clone size; those that give it use once, few, many or a size class.

v_call: TRBV24-1; cdr3_length: 16; j_call: TRBJ2-1; clone_size: NA; cdr3_aa: ATSDLRPGTGRDNEQF
v_call: TRBV6-2/TRBV6-3; cdr3_length: 15; j_call: TRBJ1-1; clone_size: NA; cdr3_aa: ASSYNRFTGRNTEAF
v_call: TRBV6-5; cdr3_length: 12; j_call: TRBJ2-1; clone_size: few; cdr3_aa: ASSYDGTVAEQF
v_call: TRBV7-6; cdr3_length: 18; j_call: TRBJ2-1; clone_size: few; cdr3_aa: ASSLGMLPGQGGHYNEQF
v_call: TRBV27; cdr3_length: 12; j_call: TRBJ2-7; clone_size: NA; cdr3_aa: ASSLGLVGYEQY
v_call: TRBV6-6; cdr3_length: 14; j_call: TRBJ2-1; clone_size: NA; cdr3_aa: ASSYTGQGVYNEQF
v_call: TRBV5-4; cdr3_length: 13; j_call: TRBJ2-5; clone_size: few; cdr3_aa: ASSLRLAGQETQY
v_call: TRBV10-3; cdr3_length: 10; j_call: TRBJ2-1; clone_size: many; cdr3_aa: AIGTGLNEQF
v_call: TRBV29-1; cdr3_length: 13; j_call: TRBJ2-2; clone_size: NA; cdr3_aa: SAHGGDRDTGELF
v_call: TRBV11-2; cdr3_length: 12; j_call: TRBJ2-7; clone_size: few; cdr3_aa: ASSPRDLSYEQY
v_call: TRBV13; cdr3_length: 12; j_call: TRBJ1-2; clone_size: NA; cdr3_aa: ASSLMSQGNGYT
v_call: TRBV27; cdr3_length: 12; j_call: TRBJ2-3; clone_size: NA; cdr3_aa: ASSSITSTDTQY
v_call: TRBV12-3/TRBV12-4; cdr3_length: 12; j_call: TRBJ1-5; clone_size: few; cdr3_aa: ASWEGTGNQPQH
v_call: TRBV4-1; cdr3_length: 11; j_call: TRBJ2-1; clone_size: NA; cdr3_aa: ASSQDLVGEQF
v_call: TRBV28; cdr3_length: 11; j_call: TRBJ2-1; clone_size: NA; cdr3_aa: ASSLLRDNEQF
v_call: TRBV7-6; cdr3_length: 14; j_call: TRBJ2-1; clone_size: NA; cdr3_aa: ASSPQFGTWHNEQF
v_call: TRBV29-1; cdr3_length: 14; j_call: TRBJ2-1; clone_size: NA; cdr3_aa: SVEPRLAGRYNEQF
v_call: TRBV7-8; cdr3_length: 12; j_call: TRBJ1-2; clone_size: NA; cdr3_aa: ASSLDGGSYGYT
v_call: TRBV6-2/TRBV6-3; cdr3_length: 15; j_call: TRBJ1-5; clone_size: few; cdr3_aa: ASSYSAGRASNQPQH
v_call: TRBV6-2/TRBV6-3; cdr3_length: 12; j_call: TRBJ2-1; clone_size: few; cdr3_aa: ASSYSPSGVEQF
v_call: TRBV19; cdr3_length: 13; j_call: TRBJ1-5; clone_size: NA; cdr3_aa: ASSPVGQWVETQH
v_call: TRBV7-2; cdr3_length: 13; j_call: TRBJ2-3; clone_size: NA; cdr3_aa: ASSLEGKHTDTQY
v_call: TRBV20-1; cdr3_length: 14; j_call: TRBJ2-2; clone_size: few; cdr3_aa: SARDWAVDWSGELF
v_call: TRBV27; cdr3_length: 13; j_call: TRBJ2-7; clone_size: few; cdr3_aa: ASSLLGQMMVEQY
v_call: TRBV7-6; cdr3_length: 12; j_call: TRBJ2-3; clone_size: many; cdr3_aa: ASSLGTLPDTQY
v_call: TRBV12-3/TRBV12-4; cdr3_length: 10; j_call: TRBJ1-5; clone_size: NA; cdr3_aa: ASSFKYQPQH
v_call: TRBV28; cdr3_length: 18; j_call: TRBJ2-3; clone_size: NA; cdr3_aa: ASSPPRAGAQAMLWDTQY
v_call: TRBV24-1; cdr3_length: 13; j_call: TRBJ1-1; clone_size: few; cdr3_aa: ATSDPHGLGTEAF
v_call: TRBV19; cdr3_length: 11; j_call: TRBJ1-5; clone_size: few; cdr3_aa: ASSLAAWQPQH
v_call: TRBV27; cdr3_length: 14; j_call: TRBJ1-6; clone_size: few; cdr3_aa: ASSADVSSYNSPLH
v_call: TRBV27; cdr3_length: 11; j_call: TRBJ1-5; clone_size: few; cdr3_aa: ASSLQGAKPQH
v_call: TRBV9; cdr3_length: 14; j_call: TRBJ2-1; clone_size: NA; cdr3_aa: ASSVSGSGGRNEQF
v_call: TRBV4-3; cdr3_length: 12; j_call: TRBJ2-1; clone_size: NA; cdr3_aa: ASSLGTPLNEQF
v_call: TRBV7-8; cdr3_length: 14; j_call: TRBJ1-1; clone_size: few; cdr3_aa: ASSLRQGEIYTEAF
v_call: TRBV19; cdr3_length: 16; j_call: TRBJ2-2; clone_size: NA; cdr3_aa: ASSISLAGFANTGELF
v_call: TRBV7-2; cdr3_length: 16; j_call: TRBJ1-6; clone_size: few; cdr3_aa: ASSHGTSYSSYNSPLH
v_call: TRBV6-2/TRBV6-3; cdr3_length: 12; j_call: TRBJ2-1; clone_size: NA; cdr3_aa: ASSYRLLHNEQF
v_call: TRBV27; cdr3_length: 10; j_call: TRBJ2-1; clone_size: few; cdr3_aa: ASIAGTGEQF
v_call: TRBV7-2; cdr3_length: 13; j_call: TRBJ2-3; clone_size: NA; cdr3_aa: ASSLIRGPGDTQY
v_call: TRBV20-1; cdr3_length: 11; j_call: TRBJ2-3; clone_size: few; cdr3_aa: SARARDTDTQY
v_call: TRBV6-5; cdr3_length: 12; j_call: TRBJ2-2; clone_size: NA; cdr3_aa: ASNIVPNTGELF
v_call: TRBV2; cdr3_length: 12; j_call: TRBJ2-7; clone_size: few; cdr3_aa: ATIPPGRTYEQY
v_call: TRBV6-5; cdr3_length: 11; j_call: TRBJ2-5; clone_size: NA; cdr3_aa: ASSYERKETQY
v_call: TRBV19; cdr3_length: 13; j_call: TRBJ2-7; clone_size: NA; cdr3_aa: ASSIGRQSTYEQY
v_call: TRBV10-3; cdr3_length: 14; j_call: TRBJ2-1; clone_size: few; cdr3_aa: AISHADRDGYNEQF
v_call: TRBV24-1; cdr3_length: 16; j_call: TRBJ2-1; clone_size: NA; cdr3_aa: ATSDSRLAGGHVIEQF
v_call: TRBV18; cdr3_length: 13; j_call: TRBJ2-7; clone_size: NA; cdr3_aa: ASSPLEGAPYEQY
v_call: TRBV27; cdr3_length: 13; j_call: TRBJ1-5; clone_size: NA; cdr3_aa: ASSLWPDRNQPQH
v_call: TRBV11-2; cdr3_length: 14; j_call: TRBJ2-1; clone_size: NA; cdr3_aa: ASSLVLAPSYNEQF
v_call: TRBV9; cdr3_length: 11; j_call: TRBJ1-1; clone_size: NA; cdr3_aa: ASSVGAETEAF
v_call: TRBV7-9; cdr3_length: 12; j_call: TRBJ2-4; clone_size: NA; cdr3_aa: ASSLKQGVDIQY
v_call: TRBV7-6; cdr3_length: 16; j_call: TRBJ2-3; clone_size: many; cdr3_aa: ASSRLAGNQVSTDTQY
v_call: TRBV7-9; cdr3_length: 12; j_call: TRBJ2-1; clone_size: NA; cdr3_aa: ASSFSFGDNEQF
v_call: TRBV11-3; cdr3_length: 13; j_call: TRBJ2-1; clone_size: few; cdr3_aa: ASSLGRGGRNEQF
v_call: TRBV25-1; cdr3_length: 16; j_call: TRBJ2-1; clone_size: NA; cdr3_aa: ASALNGRSNPLYNEQF
v_call: TRBV3-1; cdr3_length: 13; j_call: TRBJ2-7; clone_size: NA; cdr3_aa: ASSHRTAGTYEQY
v_call: TRBV6-5; cdr3_length: 16; j_call: TRBJ1-6; clone_size: many; cdr3_aa: ASSYSAGGPAPNSPLH
v_call: TRBV20-1; cdr3_length: 10; j_call: TRBJ2-5; clone_size: NA; cdr3_aa: SAKEPQETQY
v_call: TRBV4-3; cdr3_length: 15; j_call: TRBJ2-5; clone_size: few; cdr3_aa: ASSQDRTSGAEETQY